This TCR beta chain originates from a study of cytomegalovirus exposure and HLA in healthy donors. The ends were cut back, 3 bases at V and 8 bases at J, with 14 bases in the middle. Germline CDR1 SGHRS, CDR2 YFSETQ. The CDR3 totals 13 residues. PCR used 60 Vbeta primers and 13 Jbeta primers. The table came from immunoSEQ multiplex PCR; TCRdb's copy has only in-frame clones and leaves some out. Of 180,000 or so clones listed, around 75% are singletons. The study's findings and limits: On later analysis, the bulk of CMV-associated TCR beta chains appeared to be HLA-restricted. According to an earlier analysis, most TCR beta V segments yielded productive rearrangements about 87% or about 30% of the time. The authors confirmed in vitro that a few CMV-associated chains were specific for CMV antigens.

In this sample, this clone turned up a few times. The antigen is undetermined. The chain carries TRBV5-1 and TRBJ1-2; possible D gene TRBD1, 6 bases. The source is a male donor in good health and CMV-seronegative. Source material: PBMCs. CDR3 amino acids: CASSSTGPQGYTF. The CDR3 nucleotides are TGCGCCAGCAGCTCGACAGGACCCCAGGGCTACACCTTC.